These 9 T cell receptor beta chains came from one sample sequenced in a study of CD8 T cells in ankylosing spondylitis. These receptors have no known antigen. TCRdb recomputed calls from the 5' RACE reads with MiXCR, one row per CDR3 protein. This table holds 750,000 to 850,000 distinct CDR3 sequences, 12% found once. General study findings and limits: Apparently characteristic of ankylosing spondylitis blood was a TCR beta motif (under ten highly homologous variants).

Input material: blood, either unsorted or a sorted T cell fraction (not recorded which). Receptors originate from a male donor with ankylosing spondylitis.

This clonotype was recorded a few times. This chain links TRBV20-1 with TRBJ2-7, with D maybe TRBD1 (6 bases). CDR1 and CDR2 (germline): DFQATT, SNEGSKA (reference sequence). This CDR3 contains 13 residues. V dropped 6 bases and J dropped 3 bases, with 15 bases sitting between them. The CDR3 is CSAGLGHYYEQYF. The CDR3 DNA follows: TGCAGTGCGGGCTTGGGACATTACTACGAGCAGTACTTC.

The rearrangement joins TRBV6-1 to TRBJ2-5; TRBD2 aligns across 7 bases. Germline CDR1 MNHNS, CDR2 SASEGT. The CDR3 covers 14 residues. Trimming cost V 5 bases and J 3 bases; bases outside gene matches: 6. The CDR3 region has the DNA TGTGCCAGCAGTATCCTGGGGGGGGAAGAGACCCAGTACTTC. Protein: CASSILGGEETQYF.

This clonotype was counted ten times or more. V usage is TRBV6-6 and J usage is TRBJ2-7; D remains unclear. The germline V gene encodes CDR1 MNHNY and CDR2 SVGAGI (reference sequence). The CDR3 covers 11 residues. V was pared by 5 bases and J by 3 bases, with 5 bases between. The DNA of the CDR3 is TGTGCCAGCAGTGAGATCTACGAGCAGTACTTC. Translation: CASSEIYEQYF.

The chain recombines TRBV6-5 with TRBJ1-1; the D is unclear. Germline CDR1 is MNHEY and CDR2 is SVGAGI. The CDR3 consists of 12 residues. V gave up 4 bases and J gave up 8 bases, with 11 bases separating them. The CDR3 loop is CASSSRGVEAFF. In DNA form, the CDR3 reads TGTGCCAGCAGTTCCCGCGGCGTAGAAGCTTTCTTT.

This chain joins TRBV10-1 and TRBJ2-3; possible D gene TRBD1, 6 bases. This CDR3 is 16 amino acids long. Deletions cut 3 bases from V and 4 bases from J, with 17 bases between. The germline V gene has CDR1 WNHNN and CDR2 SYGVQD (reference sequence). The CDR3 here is CASSEPPRGRSDTQYF. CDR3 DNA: TGCGCCAGCAGTGAACCCCCCAGGGGACGGTCAGATACGCAGTATTTT.

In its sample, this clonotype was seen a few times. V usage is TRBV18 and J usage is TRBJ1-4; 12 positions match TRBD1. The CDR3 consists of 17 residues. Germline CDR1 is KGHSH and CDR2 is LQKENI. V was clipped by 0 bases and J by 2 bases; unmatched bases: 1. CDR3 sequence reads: CASSPPGTGGTNEKLFF. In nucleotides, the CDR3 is TGTGCCAGCTCACCACCAGGGACAGGGGGCACTAATGAAAAACTGTTTTTT.

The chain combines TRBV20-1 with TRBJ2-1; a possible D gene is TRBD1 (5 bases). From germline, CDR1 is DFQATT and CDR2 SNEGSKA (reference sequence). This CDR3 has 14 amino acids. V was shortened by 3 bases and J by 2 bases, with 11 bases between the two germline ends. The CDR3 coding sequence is TGCAGTGCTAGTAGGTGGGGCGCCTACAATGAGCAGTTCTTC. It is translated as CSASRWGAYNEQFF.

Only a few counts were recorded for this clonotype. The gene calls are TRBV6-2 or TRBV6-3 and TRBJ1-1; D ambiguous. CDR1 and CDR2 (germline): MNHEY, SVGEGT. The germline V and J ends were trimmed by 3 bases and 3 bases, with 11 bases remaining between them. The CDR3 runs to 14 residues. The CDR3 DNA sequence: TGTGCCAGCAGTTATGGCAGGAGTTACACTGAAGCTTTCTTT. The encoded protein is CASSYGRSYTEAFF.

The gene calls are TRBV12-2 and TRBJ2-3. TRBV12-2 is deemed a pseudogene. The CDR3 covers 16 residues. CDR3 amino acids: CASRTTGSRRTDTQYF. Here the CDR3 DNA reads TGTGCAAGTCGCACCACGGGTAGCCGGCGCACAGATACGCAGTATTTT.